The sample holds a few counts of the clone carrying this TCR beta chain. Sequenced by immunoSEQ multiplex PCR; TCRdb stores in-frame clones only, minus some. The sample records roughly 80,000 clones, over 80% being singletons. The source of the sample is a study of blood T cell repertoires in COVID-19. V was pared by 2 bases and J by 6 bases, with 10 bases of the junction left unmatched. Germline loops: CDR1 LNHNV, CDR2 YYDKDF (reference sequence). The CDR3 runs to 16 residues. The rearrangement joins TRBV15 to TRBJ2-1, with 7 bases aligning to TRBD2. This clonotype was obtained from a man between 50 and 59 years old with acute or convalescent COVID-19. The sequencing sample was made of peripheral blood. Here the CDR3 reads CATSRNPSGRTNEQFF. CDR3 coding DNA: TGTGCCACCAGCAGAAATCCTAGCGGACGGACCAATGAGCAGTTCTTC.